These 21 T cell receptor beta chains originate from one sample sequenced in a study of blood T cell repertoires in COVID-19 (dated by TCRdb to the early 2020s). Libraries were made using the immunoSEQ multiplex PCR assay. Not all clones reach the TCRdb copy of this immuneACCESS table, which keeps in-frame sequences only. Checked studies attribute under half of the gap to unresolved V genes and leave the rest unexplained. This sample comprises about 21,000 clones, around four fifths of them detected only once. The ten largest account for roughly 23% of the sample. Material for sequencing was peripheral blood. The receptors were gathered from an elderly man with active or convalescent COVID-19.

The CDR3 loop is CASSPGGARGAQHF. The CDR3 DNA reads as TGTGCCAGCAGCCCGGGGGGGGCCAGGGGGGCCCAGCATTTT. The V gene is TRBV7-9, the J gene TRBJ1-5, with 7 positions matching TRBD1. V was pared by 5 bases and J by 11 bases, with 12 bases of the junction left unmatched. This CDR3 region has 14 residues. Germline V lookup: CDR1 SEHNR, CDR2 FQNEAQ (reference sequence). Full variable domain (outside the CDR3, taken from reference TRBV7-9 and TRBJ1-5): DTGVSQNPRHKITKRGQNVTFRCDPISEHNRLYWYRQTLGQGPEFLTYFQNEAQLEKSRLLSDRFSAERPKGSFSTLEIQRTEQGDSAMYLCASSPGGARGAQHFGDGTRLSIL.

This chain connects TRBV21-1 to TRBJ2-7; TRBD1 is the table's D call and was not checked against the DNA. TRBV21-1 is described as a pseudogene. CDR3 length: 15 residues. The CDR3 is CASSIGTDSLGEQYF. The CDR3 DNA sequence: TGTGCCAGCAGCATCGGGACGGACAGCTTGGGCGAGCAGTACTTC.

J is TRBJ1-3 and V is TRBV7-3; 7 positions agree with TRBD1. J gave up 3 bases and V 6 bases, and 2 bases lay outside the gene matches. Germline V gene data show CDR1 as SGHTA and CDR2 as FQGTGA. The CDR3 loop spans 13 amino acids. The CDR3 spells CASSDRVGNTIYF. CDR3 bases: TGTGCCAGCAGTGACAGGGTTGGAAACACCATATATTTT.

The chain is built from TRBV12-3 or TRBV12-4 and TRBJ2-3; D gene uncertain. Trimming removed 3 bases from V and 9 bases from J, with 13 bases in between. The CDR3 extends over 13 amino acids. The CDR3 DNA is TGTGCCAGCAGTTTGGATGGAGCAAGGACGCAGTATTTT. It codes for CASSLDGARTQYF.

The CDR3 reads CASSQNTEAFF. Written as DNA, the CDR3 is TGTGCCAGCAGTCAAAACACTGAAGCTTTCTTT. This rearrangement joins TRBV12-3 or TRBV12-4 to TRBJ1-1; no definite D call. Trimming stripped 5 bases from V and 2 bases from J, with 3 bases between. The CDR3 runs 11 residues.

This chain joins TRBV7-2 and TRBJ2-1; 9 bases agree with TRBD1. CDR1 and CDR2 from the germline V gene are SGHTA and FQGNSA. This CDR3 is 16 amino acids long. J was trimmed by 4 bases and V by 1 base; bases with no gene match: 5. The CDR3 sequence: CASSLETGQGYNEQFF. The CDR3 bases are TGTGCCAGCAGCTTAGAAACGGGACAGGGATACAATGAGCAGTTCTTC. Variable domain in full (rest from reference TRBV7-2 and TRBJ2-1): GAGVSQSPSNKVTEKGKDVELRCDPISGHTALYWYRQSLGQGLEFLIYFQGNSAPDKSGLPSDRFSAERTGGSVSTLTIQRTQQEDSAVYLCASSLETGQGYNEQFFGPGTRLTVL.

The CDR3, as DNA: TGTGCCAGCAGTGAAACGGGAGACTTAGGCAATGAGCAGTTCTTC. Translated: CASSETGDLGNEQFF. The rearrangement links TRBV2 to TRBJ2-1; a weak D match, TRBD2 (6 bases). This CDR3 has 15 residues. Per germline, CDR1 SNHLY and CDR2 FYNNEI. V was shortened by 2 bases and J by 6 bases, with 14 bases between the two germline ends.

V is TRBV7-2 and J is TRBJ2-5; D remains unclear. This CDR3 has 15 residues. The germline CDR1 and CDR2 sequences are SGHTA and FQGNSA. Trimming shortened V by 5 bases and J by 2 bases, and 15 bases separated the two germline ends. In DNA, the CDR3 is TGTGCCAGCAGCCCTGGGCAGGTTGTGCAAGAGACCCAGTACTTC. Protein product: CASSPGQVVQETQYF.

The CDR3 is CASSPRGVGGNQPQHF. As DNA, the CDR3 is TGTGCCAGCAGCCCCCGGGGTGTCGGGGGCAATCAGCCCCAGCATTTT. V gene TRBV11-3 combines with J gene TRBJ1-5; D unresolved. Per germline, CDR1 SGHNT and CDR2 YENEEA. The CDR3 has 16 amino acids. V lost 5 bases to trimming and J lost 2 bases, with 16 bases between them.

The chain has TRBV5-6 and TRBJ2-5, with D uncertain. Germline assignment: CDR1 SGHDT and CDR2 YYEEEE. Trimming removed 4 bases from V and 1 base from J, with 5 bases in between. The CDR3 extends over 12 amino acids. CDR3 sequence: CASSQLQETQYF. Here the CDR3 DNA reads TGTGCCAGCAGCCAACTCCAAGAGACCCAGTACTTC.

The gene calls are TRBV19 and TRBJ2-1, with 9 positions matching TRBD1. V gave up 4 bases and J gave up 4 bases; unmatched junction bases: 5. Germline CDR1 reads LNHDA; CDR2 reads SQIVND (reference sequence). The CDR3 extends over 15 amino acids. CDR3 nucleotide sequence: TGTGCCAGTAGTAGCCGGGACAGGGTATACAATGAGCAGTTCTTC. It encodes CASSSRDRVYNEQFF.

Here the CDR3 reads CASSEQTLNTEAFF. The CDR3 DNA reads as TGTGCCAGCAGTGAACAGACTCTGAACACTGAAGCTTTCTTT. The rearrangement uses TRBV2 and TRBJ1-1; no definite D call. The germline V and J ends were trimmed by 2 bases and 0 bases, with 7 bases remaining between them. The germline CDR1 and CDR2 sequences are SNHLY and FYNNEI. This CDR3 is 14 amino acids long.

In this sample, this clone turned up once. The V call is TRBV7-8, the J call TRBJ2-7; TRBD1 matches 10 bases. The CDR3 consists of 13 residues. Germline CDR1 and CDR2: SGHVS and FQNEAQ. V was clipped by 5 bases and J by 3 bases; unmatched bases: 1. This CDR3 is CASSRDRGYEQYF. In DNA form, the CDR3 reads TGTGCCAGCAGCCGGGACAGGGGCTACGAGCAGTACTTC.

CDR3 sequence: CASSQYRGEVADTQYF. In nucleotides, the CDR3 is TGCGCCAGCAGCCAATACAGGGGGGAGGTCGCAGATACGCAGTATTTT. The rearrangement uses TRBV4-1 and TRBJ2-3, with 8 bases that match TRBD1. This CDR3 spans 16 amino acids. Germline CDR1 is MGHRA and CDR2 is YSYEKL. V was clipped by 2 bases and J by 4 bases; unmatched bases: 8.

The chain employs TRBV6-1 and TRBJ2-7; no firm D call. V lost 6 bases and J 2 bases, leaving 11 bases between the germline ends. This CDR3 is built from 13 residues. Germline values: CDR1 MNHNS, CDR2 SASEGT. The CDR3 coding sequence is TGTGCCAGCAGAACGGGTATTGCCTACGAGCAGTACTTC. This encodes CASRTGIAYEQYF.

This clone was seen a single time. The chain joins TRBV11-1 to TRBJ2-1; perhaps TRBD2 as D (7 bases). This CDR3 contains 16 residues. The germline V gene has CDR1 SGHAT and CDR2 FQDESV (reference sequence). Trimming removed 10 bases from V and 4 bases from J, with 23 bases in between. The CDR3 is CATRDSLAGAYNEQFF. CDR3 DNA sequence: TGTGCCACCCGGGATTCCCTCGCGGGGGCATACAATGAGCAGTTCTTC.

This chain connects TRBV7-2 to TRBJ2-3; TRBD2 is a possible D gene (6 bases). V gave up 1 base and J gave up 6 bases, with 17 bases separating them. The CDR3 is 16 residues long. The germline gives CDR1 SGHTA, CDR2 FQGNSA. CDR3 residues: CASSLVRGSPQDTQYF. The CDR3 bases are TGTGCCAGCAGCTTAGTACGGGGGTCCCCCCAGGATACGCAGTATTTT.

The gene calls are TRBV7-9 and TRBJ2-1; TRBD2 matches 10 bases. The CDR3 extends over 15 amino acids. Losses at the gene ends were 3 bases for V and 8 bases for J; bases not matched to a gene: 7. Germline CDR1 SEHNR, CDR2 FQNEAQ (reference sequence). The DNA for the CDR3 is TGTGCCAGCAGCTTTAGCGGGAGGAATTCGGATGAGCAGTTCTTC. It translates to CASSFSGRNSDEQFF.

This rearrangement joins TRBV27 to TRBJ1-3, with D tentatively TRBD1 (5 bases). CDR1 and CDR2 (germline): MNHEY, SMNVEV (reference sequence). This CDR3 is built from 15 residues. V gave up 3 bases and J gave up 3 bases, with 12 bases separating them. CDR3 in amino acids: CASSLLGGDGNTIYF. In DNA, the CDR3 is TGTGCCAGCAGTTTGCTTGGAGGGGATGGAAACACCATATATTTT.

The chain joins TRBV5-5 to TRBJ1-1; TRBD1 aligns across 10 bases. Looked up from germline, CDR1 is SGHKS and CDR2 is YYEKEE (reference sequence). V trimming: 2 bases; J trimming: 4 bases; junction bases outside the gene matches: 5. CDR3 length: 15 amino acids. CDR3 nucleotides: TGTGCCAGCAGCTTCGTCGGACAGGGGGGCACTGAAGCTTTCTTT. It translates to CASSFVGQGGTEAFF.

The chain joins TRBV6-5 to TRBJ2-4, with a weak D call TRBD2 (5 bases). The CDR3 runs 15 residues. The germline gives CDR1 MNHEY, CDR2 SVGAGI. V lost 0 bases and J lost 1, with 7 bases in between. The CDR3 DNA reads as TGTGCCAGCAGTTACTCGAGAGGGGCCAAAAACATTCAGTACTTC. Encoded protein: CASSYSRGAKNIQYF.